This TCR beta chain was sequenced for a study of T cell repertoires in cytomegalovirus infection. As for the study in general: A matching HLA type, together with CMV infection, was signaled by public TCR beta signatures. Findings and caveats of the study: CMV-specific HLA-C-restricted TCR beta clonotypes dominated the ex vivo response. The study identified carriers of CMV plus the relevant HLA from cumulative public TCR beta family frequency.

This clonotype was detected once. Antigen specificity is unknown. Just one base apart from a much larger clone, this may be a read error. MiXCR was run by TCRdb on the reads, yielding one entry per CDR3 protein. The sample has about 230,000 distinct CDR3 sequences, approximately 22% seen once. Sequencing used CD8+ T cells from PBMCs. This receptor was identified in a human donor in good health (CMV status not recorded). Some clones in this sample may be carry-over from other donors' samples.

CDR3 in DNA: TGTGCCAGCAGCCCCCGTCCTTTTAGCTCCTGCAATGAGCAGTTCTTC. Its protein product is CASSPRPFSSCNEQFF. V gene TRBV4-2 combines with J gene TRBJ2-1, with D unclear. The CDR3 is 16 residues long. Germline V CDR1 and CDR2: LGHNA, YNFKEQ.